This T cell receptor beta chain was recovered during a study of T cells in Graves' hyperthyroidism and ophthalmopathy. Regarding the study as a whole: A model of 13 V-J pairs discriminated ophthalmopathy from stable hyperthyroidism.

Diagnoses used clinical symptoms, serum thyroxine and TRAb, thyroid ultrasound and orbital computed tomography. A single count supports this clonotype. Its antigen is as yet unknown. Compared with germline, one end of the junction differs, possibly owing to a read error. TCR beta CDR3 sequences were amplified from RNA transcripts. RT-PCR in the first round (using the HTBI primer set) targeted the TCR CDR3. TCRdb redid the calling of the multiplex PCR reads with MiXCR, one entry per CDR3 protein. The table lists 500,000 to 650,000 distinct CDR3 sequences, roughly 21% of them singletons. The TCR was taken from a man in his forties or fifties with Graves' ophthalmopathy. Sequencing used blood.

CDR3 in amino acids: CASSFGASGGQGTQYF. The CDR3 nucleotides are TGTGCCAGCAGTTTCGGGGCTAGCGGGGGCCAAGGGACCCAGTACTTC. This chain joins TRBV6-9 and TRBJ2-5; 10 nucleotides align to TRBD2. Germline CDR1 MNHGY, CDR2 SVAAGI. CDR3 length: 16 residues.